Shown below are 24 T cell receptor beta chains from a single sample sequenced in a study of T cells in narcolepsy. Repertoires were generated with immunoSEQ multiplex PCR, while TCRdb's copy carries only in-frame clones and drops some. The sample includes tens of thousands of clones, roughly 77% of them seen just once. The sequenced sample was CD45RA- memory CD4+ T cells from PBMCs. The receptors shown here come from a human donor with narcolepsy.

This clone was observed a single time. The rearrangement links TRBV27 to TRBJ1-1; a possible D gene is TRBD1 (5 bases). CDR3 size: 14 residues. Germline CDR1 MNHEY, CDR2 SMNVEV (reference sequence). V lost 6 bases to trimming and J lost 1 base, with 12 bases between them. CDR3: CASRVRVQNTEAFF. CDR3 coding DNA: TGTGCCAGCAGAGTCAGGGTTCAGAACACTGAAGCTTTCTTT.

The V gene is TRBV27, the J gene TRBJ1-4, with D possibly being TRBD1 (5 bases). V was clipped by 6 bases and J by 7 bases, with 21 bases between them. In germline, CDR1 is MNHEY, CDR2 SMNVEV (reference sequence). This CDR3 contains 16 residues. The CDR3 sequence: CASSLGRKGLGEKLFF. CDR3 sequence (DNA): TGTGCCAGCAGCCTGGGACGGAAGGGGTTGGGTGAAAAACTGTTTTTT.

This clone qualifies as medium-sized (0.01 to 0.1%). This chain joins TRBV10-3 and TRBJ2-1; D remains ambiguous. Germline-derived CDR1 and CDR2 are ENHRY and SYGVKD. This CDR3 comprises 12 residues. The V gene lost 3 bases and the J gene lost 5 bases, with 5 bases spanning the gap. For the CDR3, the DNA is TGTGCCATCAGTGACAGGAACAATGAGCAGTTCTTC. This gives the protein CAISDRNNEQFF.

V is TRBV4-3 and J is TRBJ2-2, with D unresolved. Germline V CDR1 and CDR2: LGHNA, YSLEER. The CDR3 totals 15 residues. Deletions cut 0 bases from V and 0 bases from J, with 5 bases between. The DNA for the CDR3 is TGCGCCAGCAGCCAAGATTCCGCGAACACCGGGGAGCTGTTTTTT. It specifies CASSQDSANTGELFF.

The chain combines TRBV5-5 with TRBJ1-2, with D possibly matching TRBD1 (5 bases). The CDR3 has 13 residues. Germline V lookup: CDR1 SGHKS, CDR2 YYEKEE (reference sequence). V lost 4 bases and J lost 2, with 9 bases in between. CDR3 residues: CASSGRQNYGYTF. CDR3 DNA: TGTGCCAGCAGCGGCAGACAGAACTATGGCTACACCTTC.

CDR3 sequence: CASSLDPGVTGNTEAFF. CDR3 DNA: TGTGCCAGCAGCTTAGATCCGGGCGTCACTGGGAACACTGAAGCTTTCTTT. This chain links TRBV7-6 with TRBJ1-1; the D is unclear. The CDR3 spans 17 residues. Looked up from germline, CDR1 is SGHVS and CDR2 is FNYEAQ. Trimming removed 1 base from V and 1 base from J, with 16 bases in between.

V is TRBV28 and J is TRBJ1-5; TRBD1 aligns across 9 bases. V dropped 5 bases and J dropped 5; count of bases not matched to a gene: 13. The CDR3 runs to 17 residues. Germline lookup yields CDR1 MDHEN and CDR2 SYDVKM. CDR3 DNA: TGTGCCAGCAGTGCGCAGACAGGGGGGTTTTCGCATCAGCCCCAGCATTTT. Translation: CASSAQTGGFSHQPQHF.

The CDR3 DNA sequence: TGTGCCAGCAGCTTACTTAGCGTTTTTGGGACAGGGGTGACTTATGAGCAGTTCTTC. Translating it yields CASSLLSVFGTGVTYEQFF. The rearrangement links TRBV5-6 to TRBJ2-1; 10 bases align to TRBD1. Germline V gene sequence: CDR1 SGHDT, CDR2 YYEEEE. The CDR3 has 19 residues. The V segment lost 2 bases and the J segment 8 bases; nucleotides outside the gene matches: 19.

V usage is TRBV7-9 and J usage is TRBJ1-6; D ambiguous. Germline V CDR1 and CDR2: SEHNR, FQNEAQ (reference sequence). The CDR3 consists of 11 residues. The V and J ends lost 1 base and 15 bases respectively, with 7 bases between them. CDR3 region: CASSLEAGLHF. CDR3 DNA: TGTGCCAGCAGCTTAGAGGCCGGCCTCCACTTT.

V usage is TRBV4-1 and J usage is TRBJ1-2, with D hard to call. The V end was cut by 1 base, the J end by 0 bases, with 9 bases between. This CDR3 contains 15 residues. Per the germline V gene, CDR1 is MGHRA and CDR2 is YSYEKL. CDR3 loop: CASSQVLGTNYGYTF. Here the CDR3 DNA reads TGCGCCAGCAGCCAAGTACTGGGAACTAACTATGGCTACACCTTC.

CDR3 protein: CASSRDRSPTF. The CDR3 region has the DNA TGTGCCAGCAGTCGGGACCGCTCCCCCACCTTC. This chain connects TRBV7-2 to TRBJ1-2, with D maybe TRBD1 (5 bases). The CDR3 runs to 11 residues. Germline CDR1 is SGHTA and CDR2 is FQGNSA. Trimming left V 6 bases short and J 13 bases short, with 15 bases between.

This chain connects TRBV5-1 to TRBJ2-1, with D tentatively TRBD1 (6 bases). V was clipped by 0 bases and J by 8 bases, with 15 bases between them. The CDR3 extends over 15 amino acids. The germline V gene encodes CDR1 SGHRS and CDR2 YFSETQ. CDR3 DNA sequence: TGCGCCAGCAGCTTGGTGGACAGAGAGTACCATGAGCAGTTCTTC. Translation: CASSLVDREYHEQFF.

The chain couples TRBV4-2 to TRBJ2-7; possibly TRBD1 for D (6 bases). V was trimmed by 1 base and J by 3 bases, leaving 10 bases between them. The CDR3 length is 14 residues. CDR1 and CDR2 from the germline V gene are LGHNA and YNFKEQ. The CDR3 DNA follows: TGTGCCAGCAGCCAAGCTGGACAGCTCTACGAGCAGTACTTC. Translation gives CASSQAGQLYEQYF.

Comments on this clone: Other DNA sequences in the same sample also yield this CDR3. The rearrangement uses TRBV28 and TRBJ2-1, with 15 nucleotides matching TRBD2. Germline CDR1 is MDHEN and CDR2 is SYDVKM. The CDR3 consists of 15 residues. V lost 5 bases and J lost 8; bases outside the gene matches: 4. The CDR3 is CASSGGLAGGDEQFF. The CDR3 bases are TGTGCCAGCAGTGGGGGACTAGCGGGAGGCGATGAGCAGTTCTTC.

As for this clone: Other nucleotide sequences from this sample produce the same CDR3. V is TRBV11-2 and J is TRBJ2-4; D gene uncertain. V was trimmed by 4 bases and J by 0 bases, leaving 7 bases between them. CDR1 is SGHAT, CDR2 FQNNGV, per germline. This CDR3 region has 14 residues. For the CDR3, the DNA is TGTGCCAGCAGCTCGAGACTAGCCAAAAACATTCAGTACTTC. Translated, it gives CASSSRLAKNIQYF.

V and J are TRBV5-1 and TRBJ2-7, with TRBD2 identical over 14 bases. The J segment lost 5 bases and the V segment lost 7 bases, leaving 2 bases of the junction unmatched. CDR3 length: 13 residues. Looked up from germline, CDR1 is SGHRS and CDR2 is YFSETQ. DNA of the CDR3: TGCGCCAGCGGGGGACTAGCGGGAGACGAGCAGTACTTC. Its protein is CASGGLAGDEQYF.

This chain uses TRBV6-1 with TRBJ2-1; D not certain. Germline CDR1 and CDR2: MNHNS and SASEGT. The CDR3 has 12 amino acids. Trimming shortened V by 6 bases and J by 1 base, and 4 bases separated the two germline ends. CDR3 protein: CASRESYNEQFF. In nucleotides, the CDR3 is TGTGCCAGCAGGGAGTCCTACAATGAGCAGTTCTTC.

The CDR3 DNA reads as TGTGCCAGCAGCGTAGGACTAAGCCCCGGCACAGATACGCAGTATTTT. As protein: CASSVGLSPGTDTQYF. The chain is built from TRBV9 and TRBJ2-3, with a tentative D call TRBD2 (5 bases). The V end lost 0 bases, the J end lost 1 base, and 12 bases lay between the germline ends. Germline lookup yields CDR1 SGDLS and CDR2 YYNGEE. The CDR3 extends over 16 amino acids.

In the case of this clone: The CDR3 end shows no conserved phenylalanine or tryptophan, and so a read error is likely. This chain connects TRBV28 to TRBJ2-7; 8 bases align to TRBD1. The ends lost 3 bases at V and 2 bases at J; junction bases unmatched: 6. Germline V gene lookup returns CDR1 MDHEN and CDR2 SYDVKM. The CDR3 is 15 amino acids. CDR3: CASSFPGQGAYEQYS. CDR3 nucleotide sequence: TGTGCCAGCAGTTTCCCCGGACAGGGAGCCTACGAGCAGTACTCC.

The chain joins TRBV5-1 to TRBJ1-1; 8 bases align to TRBD1. CDR3 length equals 14 residues. Germline assignment: CDR1 SGHRS and CDR2 YFSETQ. The ends lost 4 bases at V and 5 bases at J; junction bases unmatched: 7. The CDR3 coding sequence is TGCGCCAGCAGCGATACAGGGGGAACTACTGAAGCTTTCTTT. Its translation: CASSDTGGTTEAFF.

This sequence joins TRBV7-9 and TRBJ2-7; 8 nucleotides agree with TRBD2. Trimming at V came to 0 bases and at J to 7 bases, leaving 8 bases not matched to a gene. The CDR3 has 15 residues. Looked up from germline, CDR1 is SEHNR and CDR2 is FQNEAQ (reference sequence). In DNA form, the CDR3 reads TGTGCCAGCAGCTTAGCTAGCGGGGTGATAGTTGAGCAGTACTTC. This gives the protein CASSLASGVIVEQYF.

The rearrangement links TRBV6-1 to TRBJ1-2, with D unresolved. This CDR3 spans 13 amino acids. V was trimmed by 6 bases and J by 2 bases, leaving 10 bases between them. The germline V gene has CDR1 MNHNS and CDR2 SASEGT. The CDR3 is CASRTGPNYGYTF. The CDR3 region has the DNA TGTGCCAGCAGGACGGGTCCGAACTATGGCTACACCTTC.

The chain has TRBV11-3 and TRBJ2-3; D is unclear. In germline, CDR1 is SGHNT, CDR2 YENEEA. V was cut by 5 bases and J by 6 bases, with 9 bases left in between. The CDR3 is made up of 12 amino acids. CDR3 residues: CASSRGVDTQYF. The CDR3 DNA sequence: TGTGCCAGCAGCAGAGGTGTGGATACGCAGTATTTT.

The rearrangement joins TRBV6-1 to TRBJ2-3; D possibly matches TRBD1 or TRBD2 (5 bases each). This CDR3 is 15 amino acids long. CDR1 MNHNS and CDR2 SASEGT come from the germline V gene. V lost 4 bases and J lost 1, with 12 bases in between. This CDR3 is CASSGGDYGTDTQYF. The CDR3 DNA sequence: TGTGCCAGCAGTGGAGGGGATTACGGCACAGATACGCAGTATTTT.